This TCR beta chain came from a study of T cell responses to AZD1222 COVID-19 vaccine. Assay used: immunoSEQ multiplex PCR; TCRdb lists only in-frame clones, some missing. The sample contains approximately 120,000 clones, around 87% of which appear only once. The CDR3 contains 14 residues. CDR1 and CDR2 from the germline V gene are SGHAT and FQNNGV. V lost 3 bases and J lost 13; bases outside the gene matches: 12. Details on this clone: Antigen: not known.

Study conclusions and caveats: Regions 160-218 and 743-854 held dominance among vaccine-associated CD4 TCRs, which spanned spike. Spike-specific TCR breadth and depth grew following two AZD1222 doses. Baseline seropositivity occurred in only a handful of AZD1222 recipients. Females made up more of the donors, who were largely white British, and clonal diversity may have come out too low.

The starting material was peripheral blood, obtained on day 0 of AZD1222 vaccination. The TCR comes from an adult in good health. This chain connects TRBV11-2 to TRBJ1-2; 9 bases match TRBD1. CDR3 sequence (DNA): TGTGCCAGCAGCTTGGTGGGGGGACAGGGTTCGGGCACCTTC. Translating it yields CASSLVGGQGSGTF.